A selection of T cell receptor beta chains follows, all from one sample in a study of T cell responses to AZD1222 COVID-19 vaccine. Repertoires were generated with immunoSEQ multiplex PCR, while TCRdb's copy carries only in-frame clones and drops some. The top ten clones hold roughly 3% of a sample with about 140,000 clones, 70% to 90% of them seen once. This specimen was peripheral blood, taken on day 0 of AZD1222 vaccination. These receptor sequences come from an adult in good health. CDR3s include the opening cysteine and the closing phenylalanine or tryptophan. D genes are given only for firm matches. The size entry is marked missing in some rows and otherwise reads once, few, many or a size class.

TRBV12-2	.	TRBJ2-7	16	.	CASRLAREQGHYEQYF	TGTGCAAGTCGCTTAGCGCGGGAACAGGGACACTACGAGCAGTACTTC
TRBV30	TRBD1	TRBJ2-5	15	.	CAWSVGQRGQETQYF	TGTGCCTGGAGTGTGGGACAGAGGGGTCAAGAGACCCAGTACTTC
TRBV6-2/TRBV6-3	.	TRBJ2-1	14	.	CASSYQTDYNEQFF	TGTGCCAGCAGTTACCAGACAGACTACAATGAGCAGTTCTTC
TRBV9	.	TRBJ2-3	11	few	CASMSTDTQYF	TGTGCCAGCATGTCCACAGATACGCAGTATTTT
TRBV9	.	TRBJ1-1	14	many	CASSPPRIDTEAFF	TGTGCCAGCAGCCCACCTCGGATAGACACTGAAGCTTTCTTT
TRBV28	TRBD1	TRBJ2-4	15	.	CAGSPRTGDLNIQYF	TGTGCCGGCAGTCCCCGGACAGGGGATTTAAACATTCAGTACTTC
TRBV6-2/TRBV6-3	TRBD2	TRBJ2-3	16	.	CASGPSAGVVTDTQYF	TGTGCCAGCGGCCCTTCCGCGGGAGTAGTAACAGATACGCAGTATTTT
TRBV19	TRBD1	TRBJ2-1	19	.	CASSISRVTGFGPYNEQFF	TGTGCCAGTAGTATTTCAAGGGTGACAGGGTTTGGTCCCTACAATGAGCAGTTCTTC
TRBV18	.	TRBJ1-4	15	.	CASSPPGPGREKLFF	TGTGCCAGCTCACCACCCGGTCCAGGAAGGGAAAAACTGTTTTTT
TRBV9	.	TRBJ1-2	12	.	CASSVGAQARTF	TGTGCCAGCAGCGTTGGGGCTCAGGCTAGGACCTTC
TRBV6-1	.	TRBJ2-1	14	.	CASSEALGYYEQFF	TGTGCCAGCAGTGAAGCGCTGGGGTACTATGAGCAGTTCTTC
TRBV19	.	TRBJ1-2	14	.	CASSIGQGNYGYTF	TGTGCCAGTAGTATTGGGCAGGGAAATTATGGCTACACCTTC
TRBV18	.	TRBJ2-2	13	.	CASLTGNGGELFF	TGTGCCAGCTTAACCGGGAATGGCGGGGAGCTGTTTTTT
TRBV19	.	TRBJ1-2	12	.	CASSITGVGYTF	TGTGCCAGTAGTATCACCGGGGTTGGCTACACCTTC
TRBV21-1	.	TRBJ2-1	14	.	CAGLAGSYGNEQFF	TGTGCCGGCTTAGCGGGAAGCTATGGCAATGAGCAGTTCTTC
TRBV7-6	.	TRBJ1-4	13	few	CASSFITNEKLFF	TGTGCCAGCAGCTTTATAACTAATGAAAAACTGTTTTTT
TRBV5-6	.	TRBJ1-4	15	.	CASSLGPQVQVKLFF	TGTGCCAGCAGCTTGGGGCCGCAGGTGCAAGTAAAACTGTTTTTT
TRBV27	TRBD2	TRBJ2-1	13	.	CASRASGLPEQFF	TGTGCCAGCAGGGCTAGCGGACTGCCTGAGCAGTTCTTC
TRBV9	.	TRBJ2-7	10	.	CASSVNEQYF	TGTGCCAGCAGCGTGAACGAGCAGTACTTC
TRBV28	.	TRBJ1-2	15	.	CASSSAPEGTYGYTF	TGTGCCAGCAGTTCGGCCCCCGAGGGTACCTATGGCTACACCTTC
TRBV5-1	TRBD2	TRBJ2-1	15	.	CASFPGTSEYNEQFF	TGCGCCAGCTTTCCCGGGACTAGCGAGTACAATGAGCAGTTCTTC
TRBV29-1	.	TRBJ1-1	15	.	CSVDLGAILNTEAFF	TGCAGCGTTGACCTGGGGGCAATTTTGAACACTGAAGCTTTCTTT
TRBV28	.	TRBJ2-2	13	few	CASSLTGPGELFF	TGTGCCAGCAGCCTCACAGGTCCCGGGGAGCTGTTTTTT
TRBV5-5	TRBD2	TRBJ2-3	16	.	CASSLVAGGSTDTQYF	TGTGCCAGCAGCTTGGTCGCGGGGGGGAGCACAGATACGCAGTATTTT
TRBV5-4	.	TRBJ2-7	14	.	CASSSLLRGNEQYF	TGTGCCAGCAGCTCACTCTTAAGGGGGAACGAGCAGTACTTC
TRBV14	.	TRBJ1-1	13	once	CASSQDLRSEAFF	TGTGCCAGCAGCCAAGACCTTCGGAGTGAGGCTTTCTTT